The 25 T cell receptor beta chains in this list originate from one sample, sequenced in a study of T cells in women clearing cervical HPV infection. The assay was immunoSEQ multiplex PCR, and TCRdb's table has in-frame clones only and misses some. This sample lists under 45,000 clones; its ten largest clones have around 4.5%. Specimen: blood buffy coat. These receptors came from a woman aged 18 to 69 with a cervical HPV16 infection that either progressed to CIN3+ or cleared (not recorded which).

Partial CDR3 DNA: TGTGCCAGTACCCTGACAGGGGGCAAAGATGGCTATGGC. Its protein is CASTLTGGKDGYG. The complete CDR3 reads CASTLTGGKDGYGYTF. This chain joins TRBV19 and TRBJ1-2, with TRBD1 matching 10 bases. The read ends 3 residues before the CDR3 terminus; that terminus is restored from the germline J gene. The J segment lost 4 bases and the V segment lost 7 bases, leaving 12 bases of the junction unmatched. This CDR3 contains 16 residues. Germline CDR1 is LNHDA and CDR2 is SQIVND (reference sequence).

Notes on this clone: The read terminates 3 residues before the CDR3 end, so the remaining end is supplied by the germline J gene. The chain carries TRBV6-1 and TRBJ1-2, with TRBD1 matching 9 bases. CDR1 and CDR2 (germline): MNHNS, SASEGT. V lost 1 base and J lost 4; bases outside the gene matches: 4. The CDR3 totals 15 residues. The CDR3 bases that were read are TGTGCCAGCAGTGAAGTCCCGGGACAGGGCTATGGC. Residues: CASSEVPGQGYG. The whole CDR3 sequence reads CASSEVPGQGYGYTF.

Of note for this clone: The observed sequence ends 3 residues before the CDR3 terminus, with the missing tail filled in from the germline J gene. The chain uses TRBV2 and TRBJ2-2; perhaps TRBD1 as D (6 bases). The germline CDR1 and CDR2 sequences are SNHLY and FYNNEI. V was shortened by 0 bases and J by 5 bases, with 10 bases between the two germline ends. CDR3 size: 15 residues. The CDR3 spells CASSEAGGRTGELFF. CDR3 bases read: TGTGCCAGCAGTGAAGCAGGGGGAAGGACCGGGGAG.

A note on this clone: The CDR3 end lies 3 residues beyond the end of the read and is filled in from the germline J gene. The chain carries TRBV7-9 and TRBJ1-2; the match to TRBD1 covers 7 bases. The germline V gene has CDR1 SEHNR and CDR2 FQNEAQ (reference sequence). Losses at the gene ends were 5 bases for V and 5 bases for J; bases not matched to a gene: 8. This CDR3 has 14 residues. CDR3 bases read: TGTGCCAGCAGCCGAATAGACAGGGCGTATGGC. This translates into CASSRIDRAYG. The entire CDR3 protein is CASSRIDRAYGYTF.

Points on this clone: With the read ending 3 residues before the CDR3 end, the germline J gene is used to fill in that end. The genes are TRBV2 and TRBJ2-5, with 9 bases identical to TRBD2. The CDR3 sequence is 16 residues long. Germline loops: CDR1 SNHLY, CDR2 FYNNEI. Unmatched junction bases numbered 9, after V lost 1 base and J lost 6 bases. The CDR3 spells CASSEGRLAERQTQYF. The part of the CDR3 DNA that was read is TGTGCCAGCAGTGAAGGTCGACTAGCGGAGAGGCAGACC.

Concerning this clone: The observed sequence ends 3 residues before the CDR3 terminus, with the missing tail filled in from the germline J gene. The chain carries TRBV12-5 and TRBJ1-4; 9 bases align to TRBD1. J was trimmed by 8 bases and V by 5 bases; bases with no gene match: 12. This CDR3 spans 16 amino acids. The germline CDR1 and CDR2 sequences are LGHNT and FRNRAP. The CDR3 is CASGARQGEVMEKLFF. CDR3 DNA (partial): TGTGCTAGTGGTGCCCGACAGGGGGAGGTGATGGAAAAA.

The sequenced CDR3 bases are TGTGCCAGCAGCTTAGGGCAGGGGGTGTACAATGAG. This sequence encodes CASSLGQGVYNE. Given in full, the CDR3 is CASSLGQGVYNEQFF. This chain joins TRBV7-6 and TRBJ2-1; 7 bases line up with TRBD1. With the read ending 3 residues before the CDR3 end, the germline J gene is used to fill in that end. CDR1 and CDR2 (germline): SGHVS, FNYEAQ. The CDR3 is 15 amino acids. V lost 1 base, J lost 4 bases, and 4 bases stayed unmatched.

On this clone itself: The read gets to within 3 residues of the CDR3 end, and the germline J gene fills in the rest. This chain uses TRBV15 with TRBJ2-5; TRBD1 matches at 10 bases. CDR3 size: 15 residues. V was pared by 1 base and J by 5 bases, with 4 bases of the junction left unmatched. In germline, CDR1 is LNHNV, CDR2 YYDKDF (reference sequence). The DNA read from the CDR3 is TGTGCCACCAGCAGAGGGACAGGGGGGTTGGAGACC. Translation: CATSRGTGGLET. The CDR3 in its entirety is CATSRGTGGLETQYF.

Regarding this clone: The CDR3 end lies 3 residues beyond the end of the read and is filled in from the germline J gene. The chain employs TRBV20-1 and TRBJ1-5; TRBD1 is a possible D gene (6 bases). The V gene lost 5 bases and the J gene lost 5 bases, with 13 bases spanning the gap. Germline CDR1 and CDR2: DFQATT and SNEGSKA (reference sequence). CDR3 length: 13 residues. CDR3 residues: CSASGDTDQPQHF. Incomplete CDR3 DNA: TGCAGTGCTTCAGGGGATACCGATCAGCCC.

About this clone itself: The CDR3 goes on 3 residues after the read ends, and that part is filled in from the germline J gene. The gene calls are TRBV5-1 and TRBJ2-7; D is possibly TRBD1 (6 bases). Trimming left V 2 bases short and J 3 bases short, with 9 bases between. Germline CDR1 and CDR2: SGHRS and YFSETQ. CDR3 length equals 13 residues. CDR3 DNA, as far as it was read: TGCGCCAGCAGCTTAAAACAGGGCTACGAG. The encoded protein is CASSLKQGYE. The full CDR3 sequence reads CASSLKQGYEQYF.

A word on this clone: Read sequence stops 3 residues before the CDR3 end, and the germline J gene provides the missing end. The chain is built from TRBV14 and TRBJ1-1; D remains ambiguous. The germline gives CDR1 SGHDN, CDR2 FVKESK. CDR3 length equals 15 residues. The sequenced part of the CDR3 DNA is TGTGCCAGCAGCCAAGCCCCCACGTTGGCGGGCGAA. Translation gives CASSQAPTLAGE. The full CDR3 sequence reads CASSQAPTLAGEAFF.

Turning to this clone: From the germline J gene comes the end of the CDR3, since the read stops 3 residues before it. This chain links TRBV12-5 with TRBJ1-1; 12 nucleotides agree with TRBD1. The CDR3 runs 16 residues. Germline lookup yields CDR1 LGHNT and CDR2 FRNRAP. V shed 0 bases and J 6 bases; nucleotides not matched to a gene: 5. The CDR3: CASGLVLGQGAAEAFF. The covered CDR3 bases are TGTGCTAGTGGTTTGGTATTGGGACAGGGGGCCGCTGAA.

About this clone: The read finishes 3 residues shy of the CDR3 end, and the germline J gene is used to complete it. This rearrangement joins TRBV9 to TRBJ2-3; TRBD1 aligns across 8 bases. Germline lookup yields CDR1 SGDLS and CDR2 YYNGEE. With V trimmed by 2 bases and J by 0 bases, 5 bases remained unmatched. This CDR3 region has 16 residues. The CDR3 bases that were read are TGTGCCAGCAGCGTTCCAGGGGGCCCTAGCACAGATACG. Translation gives CASSVPGGPSTDT. The full-length CDR3 reads as CASSVPGGPSTDTQYF. Looking up the rest from reference TRBV9 and TRBJ2-3 gives the full variable domain: DSGVTQTPKHLITATGQRVTLRCSPRSGDLSVYWYQQSLDQGLQFLIQYYNGEERAKGNILERFSAQQFPDLHSELNLSSLELGDSALYFCASSVPGGPSTDTQYFGPGTRLTVL.

Notes on this clone: The read halts 3 residues ahead of the CDR3 end, with the missing end drawn from the germline J gene. The chain employs TRBV2 and TRBJ1-6; perhaps TRBD1 as D (5 bases). Germline assignment: CDR1 SNHLY and CDR2 FYNNEI. The V and J ends lost 0 bases and 7 bases respectively, with 13 bases between them. The CDR3 length is 16 residues. CDR3 residues: CASSEAKGMVNSPLHF. CDR3 DNA, as far as it was read: TGTGCCAGCAGTGAAGCTAAGGGGATGGTGAATTCACCC.

Worth noting for this clone: The observed sequence ends 3 residues before the CDR3 terminus, with the missing tail filled in from the germline J gene. V gene TRBV29-1 combines with J gene TRBJ1-2; no clear D. Germline V CDR1 and CDR2: SQVTM, ANQGSEA. Deletions cut 3 bases from V and 7 bases from J, with 3 bases between. There are 9 residues in the CDR3. The CDR3 sequence: CSVDLGYTF. The sequenced part of the CDR3 DNA is TGCAGCGTTGATCTTGGC.

On this clone: Read sequence stops 3 residues before the CDR3 end, and the germline J gene provides the missing end. This rearrangement joins TRBV2 to TRBJ2-7, with 8 bases fitting TRBD1. V was clipped by 5 bases and J by 2 bases; unmatched bases: 2. The CDR3 has 13 residues. CDR1 and CDR2 (germline): SNHLY, FYNNEI. The CDR3 spells CASSRTGPYEQYF. The CDR3 DNA, read in part, is TGTGCCAGCAGTAGGACAGGGCCCTACGAG.

With respect to this clone: The read ends 3 residues before the CDR3 terminus; that terminus is restored from the germline J gene. The V and J genes are TRBV29-1 and TRBJ2-7; the match to TRBD1 covers 12 bases. CDR3 length equals 14 residues. The germline CDR1 and CDR2 sequences are SQVTM and ANQGSEA. V was pared by 5 bases and J by 0 bases, with 2 bases of the junction left unmatched. The sequenced CDR3 bases are TGCAGCGTTTGGGACAGGGGGCTCTCCTACGAG. Encoded protein: CSVWDRGLSYE. The entire CDR3 sequence reads CSVWDRGLSYEQYF.

Remarks on this clone: Read coverage stops 3 residues before the CDR3 terminus; the germline J gene supplies the remainder. The chain joins TRBV2 to TRBJ2-5; D possibly corresponds to TRBD2 (7 bases). The germline V and J ends were trimmed by 2 bases and 4 bases, with 20 bases remaining between them. This CDR3 region has 17 residues. Per germline, CDR1 SNHLY and CDR2 FYNNEI. CDR3 sequence reads: CASSELLGRGGVETQYF. The CDR3 DNA, read in part, is TGTGCCAGCAGTGAACTCCTTGGTAGGGGGGGGGTAGAGACC. Variable domain in full (rest from reference TRBV2 and TRBJ2-5): EPEVTQTPSHQVTQMGQEVILRCVPISNHLYFYWYRQILGQKVEFLVSFYNNEISEKSEIFDDQFSVERPDGSNFTLKIRSTKLEDSAMYFCASSELLGRGGVETQYFGPGTRLLVL.

As for this clone: The CDR3 end is not reached by the read, which stops 3 residues before it; the germline J gene fills it in. V gene TRBV6-2 or TRBV6-3 combines with J gene TRBJ1-5; D not certain. V lost 2 bases and J lost 0, with 8 bases in between. The V gene's germline CDR1 is MNHEY and CDR2 SVGEGT. The CDR3 spans 15 residues. Incomplete CDR3 DNA: TGTGCCAGCAGTTACGCGGGTGATAGCAATCAGCCC. Amino acids: CASSYAGDSNQP. The full CDR3 sequence reads CASSYAGDSNQPQHF.

With regard to this clone: The CDR3 end falls 3 residues outside the read, so it is completed with the germline J gene. The rearrangement uses TRBV18 and TRBJ1-3; the D is unclear. The CDR3 is 15 residues long. V was trimmed by 6 bases and J by 0 bases, leaving 12 bases between them. Germline V lookup: CDR1 KGHSH, CDR2 LQKENI. The sequenced part of the CDR3 DNA is TGTGCCAGCTCGCCCGACTTATCCTCTGGAAACACC. Its protein is CASSPDLSSGNT. The whole CDR3 is CASSPDLSSGNTIYF.

For this clone: The CDR3 end falls 3 residues outside the read, so it is completed with the germline J gene. The V gene is TRBV2, the J gene TRBJ2-1, with 8 bases identical to TRBD1. The germline V gene encodes CDR1 SNHLY and CDR2 FYNNEI. The CDR3 has 14 amino acids. J was trimmed by 8 bases and V by 4 bases; bases with no gene match: 7. The CDR3 spells CASSGGTGSYEQFF. The sequenced part of the CDR3 DNA is TGTGCCAGCAGTGGTGGGACAGGCTCCTATGAG.

The CDR3 region is CASSDTGTGGSQPQHF. The part of the CDR3 DNA that was read is TGTGCCAGCAGTGACACCGGGACAGGAGGCTCTCAGCCC. The chain carries TRBV6-4 and TRBJ1-5; TRBD1 aligns across 8 bases. The sequence runs out 3 residues before the end of the CDR3; the remainder is reconstructed from the germline J gene. The CDR3 runs to 16 residues. Germline trimming cut 2 bases from V and 6 bases from J; bases unmatched to any gene: 9. Germline CDR1 and CDR2: MRHNA and SNTAGT.

The CDR3 is CASGGKAATGELFF. The covered CDR3 bases are TGTGCCAGTGGGGGCAAAGCTGCCACCGGGGAG. J is TRBJ2-2 and V is TRBV19, with D possibly TRBD1 on 6 matching bases. Sequencing ends 3 residues short of the CDR3 end; the germline J gene provides the rest. CDR1 and CDR2 from the germline V gene are LNHDA and SQIVND (reference sequence). The CDR3 contains 14 residues. The germline V and J ends were trimmed by 8 bases and 4 bases, with 14 bases remaining between them.

Worth noting for this clone: The CDR3 goes on 3 residues after the read ends, and that part is filled in from the germline J gene. This chain uses TRBV7-3 with TRBJ2-3, with 8 bases identical to TRBD2. There are 17 residues in the CDR3. Trimming took 5 bases from V and 2 from J; bases not matched to a gene: 12. Germline CDR1 SGHTA, CDR2 FQGTGA. The CDR3 bases that were read are TGTGCCAGCAGCCCACAAGGCGGGGGGCTCCTCACAGATACG. Translation: CASSPQGGGLLTDT. The full-length CDR3 reads as CASSPQGGGLLTDTQYF.

Concerning this clone itself: The read terminates 3 residues before the CDR3 end, so the remaining end is supplied by the germline J gene. The J gene is TRBJ1-1, the V gene TRBV19; possibly TRBD1 for D (5 bases). The CDR3 extends over 15 amino acids. Trimming cost V 5 bases and J 0 bases, with 13 bases left between them. In germline, CDR1 is LNHDA, CDR2 SQIVND (reference sequence). This chain's CDR3 is CASSRQGEVNTEAFF. The sequenced part of the CDR3 DNA is TGTGCCAGTAGTCGGCAAGGGGAGGTGAACACTGAA.